These 15 T cell receptor beta chains originate from one sample sequenced in a study of identical twins. Using its own MiXCR run on the 5' RACE reads, TCRdb lists one record per CDR3 protein. The data hold about 500,000 distinct CDR3 sequences, with roughly an eighth observed a single time. These data were also reused for a study on yellow fever vaccine responses in identical twins.

Material for sequencing was CD4+ T cells sorted from blood. Receptor source: a woman between 18 and 30 years old in good health.

This clonotype has more than one count but fewer than ten. V is TRBV4-1 and J is TRBJ2-7, with D uncertain. V gave up 0 bases and J gave up 2 bases, with 11 bases separating them. Germline CDR1 reads MGHRA; CDR2 reads YSYEKL. CDR3 size: 15 residues. CDR3 region: CASSQDIMVTYEQYF. The CDR3 DNA follows: TGCGCCAGCAGCCAAGATATTATGGTCACCTACGAGCAGTACTTC.

In DNA, the CDR3 is TGTGCCAGCAGCCCACTTGGACAGGCGAGCACAGATACGCAGTATTTT. Amino acids: CASSPLGQASTDTQYF. This chain links TRBV7-2 with TRBJ2-3; 7 bases agree with TRBD1. With 5 bases clipped from V and 0 bases from J, the junction kept 8 bases outside the gene matches. Germline assignment: CDR1 SGHTA and CDR2 FQGNSA. The CDR3 consists of 16 residues.

The chain links TRBV7-8 to TRBJ2-1; 10 bases are a match to TRBD2. The germline V gene encodes CDR1 SGHVS and CDR2 FQNEAQ. J gave up 9 bases and V 1 base, and 15 bases lay outside the gene matches. The CDR3 runs to 18 residues. CDR3 loop: CASSLGSSGRIKLGEQFF. CDR3 bases: TGTGCCAGCAGCTTAGGGTCTAGCGGGAGAATAAAGTTGGGTGAGCAGTTCTTC.

This clonotype occurred a few times. The rearrangement links TRBV20-1 to TRBJ2-1, with 10 nucleotides matching TRBD2. In germline, CDR1 is DFQATT, CDR2 SNEGSKA (reference sequence). The CDR3 covers 14 residues. V shed 4 bases, J shed 4 bases, and the junction held 4 bases outside the gene matches. Here the CDR3 reads CSANSAGGYNEQFF. Here the CDR3 DNA reads TGCAGTGCTAATTCAGCGGGAGGGTACAATGAGCAGTTCTTC.

The chain is built from TRBV6-5 and TRBJ1-6; possibly TRBD1 for D (6 bases). CDR3 length equals 17 residues. Between the trimmed V and J ends, which lost 0 bases and 1 base, there was a span of 10 bases. In germline, CDR1 is MNHEY, CDR2 SVGAGI. The CDR3 nucleotides read TGTGCCAGCAGTTACTCGGTCAGGGGTTCCTATAATTCACCCCTCCACTTT. It codes for CASSYSVRGSYNSPLHF.

This clonotype was seen many times. The gene calls are TRBV4-3 and TRBJ2-3, with D perhaps being TRBD1 or TRBD2 (5 bases each). The germline V gene has CDR1 LGHNA and CDR2 YSLEER. Trimming took 4 bases from V and 0 from J, leaving 14 bases between them. This CDR3 region has 16 residues. DNA of the CDR3: TGCGCCAGCAGCCTAATATCCGGGGCGAGCACAGATACGCAGTATTTT. Residues: CASSLISGASTDTQYF.

The V gene is TRBV29-1, the J gene TRBJ1-2; 7 bases line up with TRBD1. The CDR3 consists of 14 residues. After removal of 5 bases from V and 8 bases from J, the junction contained 14 bases not matched to a gene. Germline V gene sequence: CDR1 SQVTM, CDR2 ANQGSEA. The CDR3 loop reads CSVSPGGQRTGYTF. CDR3 coding DNA: TGCAGCGTTTCCCCCGGGGGACAGAGGACAGGCTACACCTTC.

The chain carries TRBV24-1 and TRBJ2-2; either TRBD1 or TRBD2 may supply D (5 bases each). CDR3 length: 13 residues. Trimming took 0 bases from V and 10 from J, leaving 8 bases between them. Germline V gene data show CDR1 as KGHDR and CDR2 as SFDVKD. CDR3 in amino acids: CATSDLRGEELFF. Written as DNA, the CDR3 is TGTGCCACCAGTGATTTGCGGGGCGAGGAGCTGTTTTTT.

The sample holds many counts of this clonotype. The rearrangement joins TRBV12-3 or TRBV12-4 to TRBJ2-2, with 11 nucleotides matching TRBD1. Trimming at V came to 5 bases and at J to 5 bases, leaving 7 bases not matched to a gene. CDR3 length equals 16 residues. Here the CDR3 reads CASSGGTGGRTGELFF. Here the CDR3 DNA reads TGTGCCAGCAGTGGAGGGACAGGGGGAAGGACCGGGGAGCTGTTTTTT.

This clonotype was counted between two and nine times. This chain links TRBV3-1 with TRBJ2-5, with 7 bases identical to TRBD2. The CDR3 contains 14 residues. Germline V lookup: CDR1 LGHDT, CDR2 YNNKEL (reference sequence). The V and J ends lost 4 bases and 5 bases, in that order; junction bases with no gene match: 7. CDR3 sequence reads: CASSPRTSRETQYF. Here the CDR3 DNA reads TGTGCCAGCAGCCCTCGGACTAGTAGGGAGACCCAGTACTTC.

The sample holds a few counts of this clonotype. The J gene is TRBJ2-3, the V gene TRBV5-1; TRBD2 aligns across 10 bases. CDR3 length equals 16 residues. Per germline, CDR1 SGHRS and CDR2 YFSETQ. V gave up 5 bases and J gave up 4 bases; unmatched junction bases: 10. The CDR3 spells CASSSSTSGVSDTQYF. The CDR3 nucleotides read TGCGCCAGCAGTTCGAGTACTAGCGGGGTTTCAGATACGCAGTATTTT.

A few counts support this clonotype. CDR3 nucleotide sequence: TGTGCCAGCAGTGAAGGGGGCGACACCGGGGAGCTGTTTTTT. Amino acids: CASSEGGDTGELFF. The chain is built from TRBV6-4 and TRBJ2-2; 7 nucleotides align to TRBD1. CDR1 is MRHNA and CDR2 is SNTAGT in the germline V gene. The CDR3 loop spans 14 amino acids. Trimming took 3 bases from V and 3 from J; bases not matched to a gene: 1.

Note on this clonotype: One end of the junction is discordant with germline, which a read error may explain. J is TRBJ2-1 and V is TRBV4-2; unclear D gene. The CDR3 is made up of 15 amino acids. In germline, CDR1 is LGHNA, CDR2 YNFKEQ. This CDR3 is CTSSQDLNRYNEQFF. For the CDR3, the DNA is TGTACCAGCAGCCAAGATCTCAACAGATACAATGAGCAGTTCTTC.

This clonotype was seen only a few times. The chain uses TRBV3-1 and TRBJ2-7, with 12 bases aligning to TRBD1. Germline CDR1 reads LGHDT; CDR2 reads YNNKEL (reference sequence). V lost 0 bases, J lost 4 bases, and 10 bases stayed unmatched. The CDR3 is made up of 18 amino acids. CDR3 sequence: CASSQEPPGQGARYEQYF. The CDR3 nucleotides are TGTGCCAGCAGCCAAGAACCCCCGGGACAGGGGGCGCGGTACGAGCAGTACTTC.

The chain joins TRBV11-2 to TRBJ2-3, with 13 bases fitting TRBD2. The CDR3 runs 15 residues. The V gene end was trimmed by 3 bases and the J gene end by 5 bases; junction bases not matched to a gene: 2. CDR1 and CDR2 (germline): SGHAT, FQNNGV. CDR3 DNA sequence: TGTGCCAGCAGCTTCCGACTAGCGGGGGGAGATACGCAGTATTTT. Translated, it gives CASSFRLAGGDTQYF.